This T cell receptor (beta chain) was retrieved from a study of blood T cell repertoires in COVID-19. Study background: Acute-phase and convalescent COVID-19 samples originated in the United States, Italy and Spain. PBMCs, B-cell-depleted T cells, or T cells were the source of the cDNA or gDNA that made up the material.

Original analysis: Reference gene primer amplification gave estimated nucleated cell counts. Produced via immunoSEQ multiplex PCR; TCRdb's table is partial and in-frame only. The V and J calls and clone size are taken from that table; D and trimming were inferred from the DNA. This sample carries about 170,000 clones, 83% of them seen once, and the ten largest clones take roughly 2%. Germline V gives CDR1 DFQATT, CDR2 SNEGSKA (reference sequence). The CDR3 is 11 amino acids. The ends were cut back, 4 bases at V and 5 bases at J, with 8 bases in the middle. The sequence was collected from a woman older than 75 with acute or convalescent COVID-19. The sequencing input was peripheral blood. This rearrangement joins TRBV20-1 to TRBJ2-5; D not resolved. CDR3 amino acids: CSANLGETQYF. In nucleotides, the CDR3 is TGCAGTGCTAATCTCGGGGAGACCCAGTACTTC.